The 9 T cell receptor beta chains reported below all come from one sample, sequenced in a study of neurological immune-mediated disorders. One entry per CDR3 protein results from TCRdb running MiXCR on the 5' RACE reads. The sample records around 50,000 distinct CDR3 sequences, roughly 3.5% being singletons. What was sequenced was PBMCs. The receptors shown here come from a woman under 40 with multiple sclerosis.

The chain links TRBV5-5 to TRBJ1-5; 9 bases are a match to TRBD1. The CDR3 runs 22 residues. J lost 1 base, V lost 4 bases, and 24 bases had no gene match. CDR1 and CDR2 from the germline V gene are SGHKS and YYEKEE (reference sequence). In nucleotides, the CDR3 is TGTGCCAGCAGCCTAAGTCCCGGGACAGGGAATCCAATATCGAGGAGCAATCAGCCCCAGCATTTT. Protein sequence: CASSLSPGTGNPISRSNQPQHF.

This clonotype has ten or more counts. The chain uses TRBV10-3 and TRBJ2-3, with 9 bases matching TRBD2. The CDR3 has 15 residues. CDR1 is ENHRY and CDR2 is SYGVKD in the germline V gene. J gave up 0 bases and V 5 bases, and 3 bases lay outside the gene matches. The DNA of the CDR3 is TGTGCCATCAGTTTAGCGGGAGCTAGCACAGATACGCAGTATTTT. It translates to CAISLAGASTDTQYF.

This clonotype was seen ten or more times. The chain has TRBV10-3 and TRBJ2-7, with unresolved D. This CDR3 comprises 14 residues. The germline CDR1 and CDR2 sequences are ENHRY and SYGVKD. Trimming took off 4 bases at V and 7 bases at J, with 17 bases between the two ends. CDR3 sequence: CAISVMDPSREQYF. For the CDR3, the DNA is TGTGCCATCAGTGTTATGGACCCCTCTCGGGAGCAGTACTTC.

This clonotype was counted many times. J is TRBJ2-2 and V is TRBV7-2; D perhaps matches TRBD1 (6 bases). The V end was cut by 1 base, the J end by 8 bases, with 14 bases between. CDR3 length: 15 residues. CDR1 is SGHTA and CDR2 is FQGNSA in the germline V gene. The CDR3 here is CASSLVAQGSGELFF. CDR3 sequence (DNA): TGTGCCAGCAGCTTAGTGGCACAGGGTTCGGGGGAGCTGTTTTTT. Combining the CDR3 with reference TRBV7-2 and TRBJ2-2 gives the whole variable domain GAGVSQSPSNKVTEKGKDVELRCDPISGHTALYWYRQSLGQGLEFLIYFQGNSAPDKSGLPSDRFSAERTGGSVSTLTIQRTQQEDSAVYLCASSLVAQGSGELFFGEGSRLTVL.

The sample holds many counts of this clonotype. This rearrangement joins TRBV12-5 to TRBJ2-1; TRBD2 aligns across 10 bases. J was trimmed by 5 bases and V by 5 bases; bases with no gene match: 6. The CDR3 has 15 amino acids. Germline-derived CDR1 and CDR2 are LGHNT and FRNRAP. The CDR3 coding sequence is TGTGCTAGTGGTGTAAGCGGGAGGGCCGACAATGAGCAGTTCTTC. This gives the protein CASGVSGRADNEQFF.

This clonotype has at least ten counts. CDR3 coding DNA: TGCAGTGCCCTCCCGACTTCGAGGGGGACTTACGAGCAGTACTTC. Translated, it gives CSALPTSRGTYEQYF. This sequence joins TRBV20-1 and TRBJ2-7; D possibly uses TRBD1 or TRBD2 (6 bases each). Germline V gene sequence: CDR1 DFQATT, CDR2 SNEGSKA (reference sequence). The CDR3 length is 15 residues. V was pared by 6 bases and J by 4 bases, with 22 bases between.

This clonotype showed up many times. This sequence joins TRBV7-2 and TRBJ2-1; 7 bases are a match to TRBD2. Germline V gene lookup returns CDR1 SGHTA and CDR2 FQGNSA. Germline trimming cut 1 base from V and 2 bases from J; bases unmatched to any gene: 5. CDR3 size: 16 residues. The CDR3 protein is CASSLGKAGTYNEQFF. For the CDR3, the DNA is TGTGCCAGCAGCTTAGGAAAAGCGGGGACCTACAATGAGCAGTTCTTC.

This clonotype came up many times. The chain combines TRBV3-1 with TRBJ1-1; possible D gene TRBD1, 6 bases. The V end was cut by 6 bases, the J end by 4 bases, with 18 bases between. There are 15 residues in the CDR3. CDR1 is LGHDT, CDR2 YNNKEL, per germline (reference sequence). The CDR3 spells CASSKLGALGTEAFF. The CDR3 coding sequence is TGTGCCAGCAGTAAACTGGGGGCGCTGGGCACTGAAGCTTTCTTT.

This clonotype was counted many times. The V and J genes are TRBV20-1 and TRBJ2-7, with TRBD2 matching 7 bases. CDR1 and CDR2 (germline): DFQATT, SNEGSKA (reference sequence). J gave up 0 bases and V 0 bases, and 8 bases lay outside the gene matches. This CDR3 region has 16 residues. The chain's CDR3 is CSARDWASGISYEQYF. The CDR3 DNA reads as TGCAGTGCTAGAGATTGGGCTAGCGGAATCTCCTACGAGCAGTACTTC.